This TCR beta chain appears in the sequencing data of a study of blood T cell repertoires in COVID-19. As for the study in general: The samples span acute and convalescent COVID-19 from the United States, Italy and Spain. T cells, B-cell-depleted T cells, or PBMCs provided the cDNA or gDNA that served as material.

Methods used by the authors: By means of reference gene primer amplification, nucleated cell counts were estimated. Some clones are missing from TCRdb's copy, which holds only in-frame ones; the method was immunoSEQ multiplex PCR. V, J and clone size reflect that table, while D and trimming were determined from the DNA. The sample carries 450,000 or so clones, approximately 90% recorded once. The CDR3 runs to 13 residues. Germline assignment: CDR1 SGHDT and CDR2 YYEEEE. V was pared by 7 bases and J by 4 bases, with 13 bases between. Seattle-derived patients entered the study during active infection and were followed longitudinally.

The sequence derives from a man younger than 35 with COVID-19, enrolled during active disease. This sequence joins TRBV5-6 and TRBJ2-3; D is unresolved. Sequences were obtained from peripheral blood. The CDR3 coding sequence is TGTGCCAGCTCACGGAGTCCGGCAGATACGCAGTATTTT. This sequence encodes CASSRSPADTQYF.